This record looks at one TCR beta chain sequence and its context. The entry originates in a study of blood T cell repertoires in COVID-19. Data came from immunoSEQ multiplex PCR; TCRdb stores just in-frame clones and leaves some out. Altogether roughly 200,000 clones are present, approximately 89% being singletons, with the ten largest covering roughly 3.7%. Material for sequencing was peripheral blood. The sequence derives from a young woman with acute or convalescent COVID-19.

CDR3: CASSVAAFYGEQFF. CDR3 bases: TGTGCCAGCAGCGTAGCTGCGTTTTACGGTGAGCAGTTCTTC. The chain is built from TRBV9 and TRBJ2-1; no clear D. The ends were cut back, 0 bases at V and 9 bases at J, with 13 bases in the middle. The CDR3 spans 14 residues. The germline V gene encodes CDR1 SGDLS and CDR2 YYNGEE.